The 28 T cell receptor beta chains below all came from one sample that was sequenced in a study of beta chain features in type 1 diabetes (dated by TCRdb to between 2017 and 2018). General study outcomes and caveats: A moderate but significant shortening of TCRB CDR3 length was observed in type 1 diabetes patients in all four CD4+ subsets.

Libraries were prepared through the immunoSEQ multiplex PCR assay. The entire isolated RNA was reverse transcribed using the High Capacity cDNA Reverse Transcription Kit, and thus expressed TCRB transcripts were sequenced. TCRdb stores this immuneACCESS table with in-frame sequences only. Part of the clones is absent; in the studies checked, under half of the shortfall reflects unresolved V genes, and no reason is known for the rest. This sample lists almost 350,000 clones; roughly 8.8% were detected once. The ten biggest clones cover roughly 1% of the sample. Their cognate antigens are unknown. The specimen sequenced was central memory CD4+ T cells from blood. These receptors were taken from a young man with type 1 diabetes.

The chain employs TRBV6-5 and TRBJ2-5, with 8 bases aligning to TRBD2. The germline CDR1 and CDR2 sequences are MNHEY and SVGAGI. The CDR3 sequence is 15 residues long. The junction had 8 bases not matched to a gene; V was cut back by 6 bases and J by 2 bases. As DNA, the CDR3 is TGTGCCAGCAGCTACGTGGGCGGGGGGCAAGAGACCCAGTACTTC. Its translation: CASSYVGGGQETQYF.

CDR3 sequence: CASSLGHQNYGYTF. As DNA, the CDR3 is TGTGCCAGCAGCTTGGGACACCAAAATTATGGCTACACCTTC. This chain uses TRBV7-2 with TRBJ1-2, with TRBD1 as a possible D gene (6 bases). The V gene's germline CDR1 is SGHTA and CDR2 FQGNSA. This CDR3 contains 14 residues. V lost 3 bases and J 5 bases, leaving 13 bases between the germline ends.

The table lists this clone with many counts. This rearrangement joins TRBV11-2 to TRBJ2-5; TRBD1 matches at 10 bases. Trimming removed 5 bases from V and 5 bases from J; junction bases left unmatched: 8. This CDR3 comprises 15 residues. The germline V gene has CDR1 SGHAT and CDR2 FQNNGV. CDR3 sequence reads: CASSSPTGGMETQYF. The CDR3 nucleotides read TGTGCCAGCAGCAGCCCGACAGGGGGCATGGAGACCCAGTACTTC.

J is TRBJ2-2 and V is TRBV7-9; 7 bases are shared with TRBD1. V lost 5 bases, J lost 0 bases, and 15 bases stayed unmatched. The CDR3 is 19 amino acids. CDR1 and CDR2 from the germline V gene are SEHNR and FQNEAQ (reference sequence). In nucleotides, the CDR3 is TGTGCCAGCAGCGGACCGGGACAGCTGTATATATCGAACACCGGGGAGCTGTTTTTT. It yields the protein CASSGPGQLYISNTGELFF.

This chain uses TRBV27 with TRBJ1-1; D is unclear. Germline V lookup: CDR1 MNHEY, CDR2 SMNVEV (reference sequence). V lost 3 bases to trimming and J lost 1 base, with 12 bases between them. The CDR3 contains 15 residues. CDR3 residues: CASSFLGDSNTEAFF. DNA for the CDR3: TGTGCCAGCAGTTTTCTAGGAGATTCGAACACTGAAGCTTTCTTT.

The V gene is TRBV7-9, the J gene TRBJ1-6; D unresolved. Germline V gene data show CDR1 as SEHNR and CDR2 as FQNEAQ (reference sequence). CDR3 length equals 16 residues. V dropped 7 bases and J dropped 10 bases, with 23 bases sitting between them. As DNA, the CDR3 is TGTGCCAGCAACGTCGCAGCGGGGAATTTGCAATCACCCCTCCACTTT. This codes for CASNVAAGNLQSPLHF.

The chain combines TRBV7-2 with TRBJ2-1, with a weak D call TRBD2 (5 bases). V lost 8 bases and J lost 4, with 6 bases in between. The CDR3 covers 11 residues. Germline-derived CDR1 and CDR2 are SGHTA and FQGNSA. DNA of the CDR3: TGTGCCAGCGGGGAGTACAATGAGCAGTTCTTC. Its protein product is CASGEYNEQFF.

The rearrangement uses TRBV6-5 and TRBJ1-1, with unresolved D. The CDR3 runs to 12 residues. Looked up from germline, CDR1 is MNHEY and CDR2 is SVGAGI. The V and J ends lost 5 bases and 4 bases respectively, with 8 bases between them. CDR3 protein: CASSPAGTEAFF. In nucleotides, the CDR3 is TGTGCCAGCAGTCCGGCCGGCACTGAAGCTTTCTTT.

The gene calls are TRBV29-1 and TRBJ1-5; D is perhaps TRBD1 (5 bases). V was trimmed by 4 bases and J by 2 bases, leaving 15 bases between them. The V gene's germline CDR1 is SQVTM and CDR2 ANQGSEA. CDR3 size: 15 residues. The CDR3 loop is CSVVPAGRGNQPQHF. The CDR3 nucleotides are TGCAGCGTTGTCCCGGCAGGGAGAGGCAATCAGCCCCAGCATTTT. The whole variable domain, filled in from reference TRBV29-1 and TRBJ1-5, reads SAVISQKPSRDICQRGTSLTIQCQVDSQVTMMFWYRQQPGQSLTLIATANQGSEATYESGFVIDKFPISRPNLTFSTLTVSNMSPEDSSIYLCSVVPAGRGNQPQHFGDGTRLSIL.

In its sample, this clone was seen a few times. The rearrangement uses TRBV30 and TRBJ1-4; D call uncertain. The CDR3 contains 14 residues. CDR1 GTSNPN and CDR2 SVGIG come from the germline V gene (reference sequence). Trimming took off 2 bases at V and 8 bases at J, with 15 bases between the two ends. CDR3 bases: TGTGCCTGGAGTCTACTGGACCGTGGCGAAAAACTGTTTTTT. It codes for CAWSLLDRGEKLFF. The full variable domain, completed using reference TRBV30 and TRBJ1-4, is SQTIHQWPATLVQPVGSPLSLECTVEGTSNPNLYWYRQAAGRGLQLLFYSVGIGQISSEVPQNLSASRPQDRQFILSSKKLLLSDSGFYLCAWSLLDRGEKLFFGSGTQLSVL.

The gene calls are TRBV9 and TRBJ2-1, with 7 bases aligning to TRBD1. In germline, CDR1 is SGDLS, CDR2 YYNGEE. CDR3 length: 12 residues. J lost 8 bases, V lost 9 bases, and 8 bases had no gene match. The CDR3 DNA sequence: TGTGCCAAACATAACAGGGGAGATGAGCAGTTCTTC. Amino acids: CAKHNRGDEQFF. Full variable domain (rest looked up from reference TRBV9 and TRBJ2-1): DSGVTQTPKHLITATGQRVTLRCSPRSGDLSVYWYQQSLDQGLQFLIQYYNGEERAKGNILERFSAQQFPDLHSELNLSSLELGDSALYFCAKHNRGDEQFFGPGTRLTVL.

This clone appeared a few times. The sample contains more than one DNA sequence encoding this CDR3. The chain recombines TRBV5-6 with TRBJ2-7, with D unclear. The germline CDR1 and CDR2 sequences are SGHDT and YYEEEE. This CDR3 region has 11 residues. Trimming removed 4 bases at V and 3 bases at J, with 5 bases between. The CDR3 nucleotides are TGTGCCAGCAGCCTCTTCTACGAGCAGTACTTC. Translation gives CASSLFYEQYF.

The J gene is TRBJ2-1, the V gene TRBV13; tentative D call: TRBD2 (5 bases). The V end lost 5 bases, the J end lost 8 bases, and 16 bases lay between the germline ends. The CDR3 runs to 14 residues. Germline V gene lookup returns CDR1 PRHDT and CDR2 FYEKMQ (reference sequence). The CDR3 bases are TGTGCCAGCAGCACCCGGACTCTCGCACATGAGCAGTTCTTC. It specifies CASSTRTLAHEQFF.

This clone has only a few counts. The chain joins TRBV10-2 to TRBJ1-1; D gene uncertain. Trimming removed 5 bases at V and 0 bases at J, with 7 bases between. The CDR3 covers 13 residues. CDR1 and CDR2 (germline): WSHSY, SAAADI. Written as DNA, the CDR3 is TGCGCCAGCAGTCGAGCCATGAACACTGAAGCTTTCTTT. This codes for CASSRAMNTEAFF.

As regards this clone: The identical CDR3 is also encoded by other nucleotide sequences in the sample. The CDR3 DNA reads TGTGCCAGCAGCTTAGTTGCCCGGCAGGGGGGGGAGACCCAGTACTTC. Translation: CASSLVARQGGETQYF. The rearrangement joins TRBV7-2 to TRBJ2-5; D might be TRBD1 or TRBD2, each matching 7 bases. The CDR3 runs to 16 residues. V shed 1 base and J shed 5 bases, with 17 bases lying between them. The V gene's germline CDR1 is SGHTA and CDR2 FQGNSA.

Only a few counts were recorded for this clone. The chain combines TRBV28 with TRBJ1-2; D is unresolved. The CDR3 has 14 amino acids. V lost 5 bases and J lost 5, with 15 bases in between. Looked up from germline, CDR1 is MDHEN and CDR2 is SYDVKM. DNA of the CDR3: TGTGCCAGCAGTCCCGACGGGGAGTGGTATGGCTACACCTTC. Translation: CASSPDGEWYGYTF.

This chain uses TRBV7-9 with TRBJ2-5; TRBD2 might be the D (5 bases). The V end was cut by 4 bases, the J end by 0 bases, with 15 bases between. The CDR3 spans 16 residues. CDR1 SEHNR and CDR2 FQNEAQ come from the germline V gene (reference sequence). In nucleotides, the CDR3 is TGTGCCAGCAGCTCTGGGAGTCTCAGTTACCAAGAGACCCAGTACTTC. It specifies CASSSGSLSYQETQYF.

This clone has more than one count but fewer than ten. This chain joins TRBV7-2 and TRBJ2-3; D perhaps matches TRBD2 (5 bases). The V end lost 0 bases, the J end lost 9 bases, and 7 bases lay between the germline ends. This CDR3 is 12 amino acids long. Per germline, CDR1 SGHTA and CDR2 FQGNSA. For the CDR3, the DNA is TGTGCCAGCAGCTTAGCGGGGAGAACGCAGTATTTT. Its protein is CASSLAGRTQYF.

V usage is TRBV28 and J usage is TRBJ2-7, with 9 bases aligning to TRBD1. Trimming took 2 bases from V and 0 from J; bases not matched to a gene: 8. Germline-derived CDR1 and CDR2 are MDHEN and SYDVKM. CDR3 length: 17 amino acids. The CDR3 sequence is CASSLRAPQGASYEQYF. CDR3 bases: TGTGCCAGCAGTTTAAGGGCACCACAGGGGGCCTCCTACGAGCAGTACTTC.

As regards this clone: This may be a read error, as it is one base from a much larger clone. The same CDR3 is also encoded by other DNA sequences in this sample. The chain is built from TRBV5-4 and TRBJ2-3; perhaps TRBD2 as D (5 bases). The CDR3 runs to 12 residues. Trimming took 0 bases from V and 6 from J, leaving 5 bases between them. Per germline, CDR1 SGHNT and CDR2 YYREEE (reference sequence). Here the CDR3 reads CASSLAGDTQYF. CDR3 nucleotide sequence: TGTGCCAGCAGCTTGGCGGGGGATACGCAGTATTTT.

The CDR3 sequence is CASSSGTGEDTQYF. For the CDR3, the DNA is TGTGCCAGTAGTAGCGGAACAGGGGAAGATACGCAGTATTTT. The chain recombines TRBV19 with TRBJ2-3; 7 bases fit TRBD1. Losses at the gene ends were 4 bases for V and 5 bases for J; bases not matched to a gene: 6. The CDR3 covers 14 residues. Germline CDR1 is LNHDA and CDR2 is SQIVND (reference sequence).

This clone has a handful of counts. Different DNA sequences within this sample yield the same CDR3. The chain combines TRBV28 with TRBJ2-3, with unresolved D. CDR3 length: 11 residues. The germline V gene has CDR1 MDHEN and CDR2 SYDVKM. The ends were cut back, 5 bases at V and 0 bases at J, with 0 bases in the middle. DNA for the CDR3: TGTGCCAGCAGTAGCACAGATACGCAGTATTTT. Translation gives CASSSTDTQYF.

The chain is built from TRBV29-1 and TRBJ2-1, with TRBD2 matching 8 bases. From germline, CDR1 is SQVTM and CDR2 ANQGSEA. Germline trimming cut 4 bases from V and 6 bases from J; bases unmatched to any gene: 8. The CDR3 has 14 residues. The CDR3 is CSVGFGRGVNEQFF. For the CDR3, the DNA is TGCAGCGTTGGCTTTGGGCGGGGGGTCAATGAGCAGTTCTTC.

This rearrangement joins TRBV27 to TRBJ1-1, with a tentative D call TRBD1 (5 bases). The V end lost 5 bases, the J end lost 0 bases, and 13 bases lay between the germline ends. Germline CDR1 is MNHEY and CDR2 is SMNVEV (reference sequence). The CDR3 spans 15 residues. CDR3 coding DNA: TGTGCCAGCAGTCCCCATGACAGAATGAACACTGAAGCTTTCTTT. It yields the protein CASSPHDRMNTEAFF.

The genes are TRBV19 and TRBJ2-5, with 7 nucleotides matching TRBD1. V trimming: 6 bases; J trimming: 4 bases; junction bases outside the gene matches: 5. Germline CDR1 LNHDA, CDR2 SQIVND (reference sequence). This CDR3 is 13 amino acids long. In DNA, the CDR3 is TGTGCCAGTAGCGACAGGGATGGAGAGACCCAGTACTTC. Its translation: CASSDRDGETQYF.

This clone was seen ten or more times. The chain combines TRBV4-3 with TRBJ1-2; tentative D call: TRBD1 (6 bases). V was trimmed by 1 base and J by 3 bases, leaving 6 bases between them. The CDR3 runs 13 residues. CDR1 is LGHNA, CDR2 YSLEER, per germline. This CDR3 is CASSQGTDYGYTF. The CDR3 DNA follows: TGCGCCAGCAGCCAAGGGACAGACTATGGCTACACCTTC.

This clone appeared many times. This chain joins TRBV5-6 and TRBJ2-7, with D tentatively TRBD1 (5 bases). V was clipped by 4 bases and J by 3 bases, with 17 bases between them. From germline, CDR1 is SGHDT and CDR2 YYEEEE. There are 15 residues in the CDR3. Written as DNA, the CDR3 is TGTGCCAGCAGCCCCCGGGCGCTACAGGTCTACGAGCAGTACTTC. It codes for CASSPRALQVYEQYF.

This clone has a count of ten or more. The sample has other DNA sequences that encode this CDR3 too. The chain recombines TRBV2 with TRBJ1-1; unclear D gene. Germline CDR1 and CDR2: SNHLY and FYNNEI. This CDR3 has 13 residues. Trimming pared 3 bases from V and 0 bases from J, leaving 5 bases between. DNA of the CDR3: TGTGCCAGCAGTGACGACATGAACACTGAAGCTTTCTTT. This gives the protein CASSDDMNTEAFF.